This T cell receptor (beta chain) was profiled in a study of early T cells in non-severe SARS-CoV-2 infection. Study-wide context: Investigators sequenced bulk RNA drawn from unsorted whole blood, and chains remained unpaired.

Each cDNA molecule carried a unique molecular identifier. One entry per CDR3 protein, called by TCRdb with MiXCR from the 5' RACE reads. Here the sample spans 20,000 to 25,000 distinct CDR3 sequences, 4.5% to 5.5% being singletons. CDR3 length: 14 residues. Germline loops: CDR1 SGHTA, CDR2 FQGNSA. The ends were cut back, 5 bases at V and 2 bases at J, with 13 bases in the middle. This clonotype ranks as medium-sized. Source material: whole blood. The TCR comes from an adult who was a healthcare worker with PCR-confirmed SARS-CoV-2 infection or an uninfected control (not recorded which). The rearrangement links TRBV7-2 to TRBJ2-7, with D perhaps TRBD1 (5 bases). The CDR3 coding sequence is TGTGCCAGCAGCACCGTCTTGGGGCCCTACGAGCAGTACGTC. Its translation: CASSTVLGPYEQYV.